Following are 21 T cell receptor beta chains from one sample sequenced in a study of Ad26.COV2.S vaccination and SARS-CoV-2 variants. The treatment: some 20 received Ad26.COV2.S at low or high dose, single or two shots; 5 received placebo; per-sample allocation not given. The samples were gathered on day 63 after the first injection of vaccine or placebo. Here immunoSEQ multiplex PCR was the method, and the copy in TCRdb shows in-frame clones only, minus some. The table lists about 350,000 clones, more than 75% of them singletons. The sequenced sample was peripheral blood, obtained in a trial of Ad26.COV2.S vaccine versus placebo. Receptors originate from a person aged 18-60 years who received the Ad26.COV2.S COVID-19 vaccine or a placebo.

This sequence joins TRBV6-2 or TRBV6-3 and TRBJ1-1; D gene unclear. Germline V lookup: CDR1 MNHEY, CDR2 SVGEGT. Trimming took off 6 bases at V and 4 bases at J, with 15 bases between the two ends. There are 14 residues in the CDR3. The CDR3 nucleotides are TGTGCCAGCAGCAAGACCAGAGGAGTCACTGAAGCTTTCTTT. Its translation: CASSKTRGVTEAFF.

This sequence joins TRBV30 and TRBJ2-3; tentative D call: TRBD1 (5 bases). Germline assignment: CDR1 GTSNPN and CDR2 SVGIG (reference sequence). V was trimmed by 1 base and J by 6 bases, leaving 11 bases between them. The CDR3 has 13 amino acids. The chain's CDR3 is CAWSGGGGDTQYF. As DNA, the CDR3 is TGTGCCTGGAGTGGGGGCGGTGGCGATACGCAGTATTTT.

The V call is TRBV11-2, the J call TRBJ2-5, with D perhaps matching TRBD1 (7 bases). The ends were cut back, 3 bases at V and 1 base at J, with 15 bases in the middle. The CDR3 extends over 16 amino acids. Germline values: CDR1 SGHAT, CDR2 FQNNGV. CDR3 amino acids: CASSFSIQGGQETQYF. CDR3 bases: TGTGCCAGCAGCTTTTCAATCCAGGGGGGCCAAGAGACCCAGTACTTC.

The chain's CDR3 is CASSFRDRAHEQYF. CDR3 DNA sequence: TGTGCCAGCAGCTTCCGGGACAGGGCCCACGAGCAGTACTTC. J is TRBJ2-7 and V is TRBV7-9, with 9 positions matching TRBD1. Trimming at V came to 3 bases and at J to 5 bases, leaving 5 bases not matched to a gene. The length of the CDR3 is 14 residues. CDR1 is SEHNR and CDR2 is FQNEAQ in the germline V gene (reference sequence).

This chain joins TRBV11-2 and TRBJ2-2; D ambiguous. Looked up from germline, CDR1 is SGHAT and CDR2 is FQNNGV. This CDR3 is built from 14 residues. V lost 1 base and J lost 5, with 8 bases in between. The CDR3 coding sequence is TGTGCCAGCAGCTTAGGTTCTGGGACCGGGGAGCTGTTTTTT. It translates to CASSLGSGTGELFF.

V usage is TRBV7-2 and J usage is TRBJ1-1; D gene ambiguous. CDR1 is SGHTA and CDR2 is FQGNSA in the germline V gene. This CDR3 has 12 amino acids. V shed 4 bases and J shed 8 bases, with 11 bases lying between them. The CDR3: CASSYGVTEAFF. CDR3 coding DNA: TGTGCCAGCAGCTACGGAGTCACCGAAGCTTTCTTT.

V is TRBV7-2 and J is TRBJ1-6; the D gene is possibly TRBD1 (6 bases). The V and J ends lost 5 bases and 17 bases respectively, with 19 bases between them. Germline CDR1 SGHTA, CDR2 FQGNSA. The length of the CDR3 is 13 residues. For the CDR3, the DNA is TGTGCCAGCAGCCCTGCCGGGGGGGCCCGAATCCACTTT. This encodes CASSPAGGARIHF.

The chain links TRBV2 to TRBJ2-5; D not certain. Germline V CDR1 and CDR2: SNHLY, FYNNEI. Trimming cost V 3 bases and J 1 base, with 6 bases left between them. This CDR3 contains 13 residues. CDR3 sequence reads: CASSDGSQETQYF. The CDR3 DNA follows: TGTGCCAGCAGTGATGGATCCCAAGAGACCCAGTACTTC.

V usage is TRBV4-3 and J usage is TRBJ2-5; 7 nucleotides match TRBD1. The CDR3 length is 15 residues. Trimming cost V 0 bases and J 5 bases; bases outside gene matches: 6. CDR1 is LGHNA and CDR2 is YSLEER in the germline V gene. The DNA of the CDR3 is TGCGCCAGCAGCCAAGATCCAGGGGGTTTGGAGACCCAGTACTTC. It is translated as CASSQDPGGLETQYF.

There are a few counts of this clone. The chain joins TRBV15 to TRBJ2-1; TRBD1 might be the D (5 bases). The V and J ends lost 0 bases and 1 base respectively, with 10 bases between them. The CDR3 spans 16 residues. Germline loops: CDR1 LNHNV, CDR2 YYDKDF (reference sequence). CDR3 nucleotide sequence: TGTGCCACCAGCAGAGAATTGACAGCGTCCTACAATGAGCAGTTCTTC. It translates to CATSRELTASYNEQFF.

The V gene is TRBV10-3, the J gene TRBJ1-2; perhaps TRBD1 as D (6 bases). Trimming removed 5 bases from V and 4 bases from J, with 11 bases in between. Per the germline V gene, CDR1 is ENHRY and CDR2 is SYGVKD. The length of the CDR3 is 13 residues. CDR3: CAISLGAAYGYTF. The CDR3 DNA sequence: TGTGCCATCAGTTTGGGGGCTGCCTATGGCTACACCTTC.

J is TRBJ2-7 and V is TRBV6-5; the match to TRBD2 covers 8 bases. CDR3 length: 15 amino acids. Trimming removed 8 bases from V and 5 bases from J; junction bases left unmatched: 14. Germline assignment: CDR1 MNHEY and CDR2 SVGAGI. The CDR3 is CASEIRAGVMDEQYF. The CDR3 DNA reads as TGTGCCAGCGAAATTCGAGCGGGAGTAATGGACGAGCAGTACTTC.

This chain connects TRBV9 to TRBJ2-3; possibly TRBD1 or TRBD2 for D (5 bases each). The CDR3 has 14 residues. CDR1 is SGDLS, CDR2 YYNGEE, per germline. Trimming shortened V by 2 bases and J by 4 bases, and 11 bases separated the two germline ends. The CDR3 sequence: CASSVQGVPDTQYF. The CDR3 bases are TGTGCCAGCAGCGTTCAGGGAGTGCCAGATACGCAGTATTTT.

The chain recombines TRBV30 with TRBJ2-2; D is unresolved. CDR1 is GTSNPN and CDR2 is SVGIG in the germline V gene (reference sequence). The CDR3 is 14 amino acids. V gave up 8 bases and J gave up 1 base, with 14 bases separating them. The CDR3 sequence: CALESGLNTGELFF. For the CDR3, the DNA is TGTGCCCTGGAGTCAGGCCTGAACACCGGGGAGCTGTTTTTT.

This chain joins TRBV6-5 and TRBJ2-2; perhaps TRBD1 as D (5 bases). V lost 2 bases to trimming and J lost 7 bases, with 14 bases between them. Germline V gene sequence: CDR1 MNHEY, CDR2 SVGAGI. There are 15 residues in the CDR3. CDR3 nucleotides: TGTGCCAGCAGTTACGGCAGGGTTGTTGGCGGGGAGCTGTTTTTT. It yields the protein CASSYGRVVGGELFF.

The chain carries TRBV19 and TRBJ1-1; no clear D gene. The V gene lost 5 bases and the J gene lost 5 bases, with 15 bases spanning the gap. This CDR3 is 14 amino acids long. Looked up from germline, CDR1 is LNHDA and CDR2 is SQIVND (reference sequence). The CDR3, as DNA: TGTGCCAGTAGTCTCGGGCCAGGAGGGACTGAAGCTTTCTTT. It translates to CASSLGPGGTEAFF.

The DNA of the CDR3 is TGTGCCAGCAGCCAAGACTGTCGACTAGCCGGATACGAGCAGTACTTC. Protein sequence: CASSQDCRLAGYEQYF. The chain joins TRBV3-1 (or the pseudogene TRBV3-2) to TRBJ2-7; 7 nucleotides agree with TRBD2. V lost 0 bases, J lost 4 bases, and 9 bases stayed unmatched. Germline assignment: CDR1 LGHDT and CDR2 YNNKEL (reference sequence). The CDR3 consists of 16 residues.

The V call is TRBV9, the J call TRBJ2-1, with TRBD1 identical over 9 bases. V lost 3 bases and J lost 6; bases outside the gene matches: 10. Germline V gives CDR1 SGDLS, CDR2 YYNGEE. The CDR3 has 16 residues. CDR3 protein: CASSATGGAYFNEQFF. The CDR3, as DNA: TGTGCCAGCAGCGCTACAGGGGGCGCTTATTTCAATGAGCAGTTCTTC.

This clone was observed a handful of times. This chain uses TRBV3-1 (or the pseudogene TRBV3-2) with TRBJ1-1; no reliable D call. This CDR3 contains 14 residues. CDR1 LGHDT and CDR2 YNNKEL come from the germline V gene (reference sequence). V was clipped by 4 bases and J by 1 base, with 10 bases between them. In DNA, the CDR3 is TGTGCCAGCAGCCCCCCCGGAGCGAACACTGAAGCTTTCTTT. This gives the protein CASSPPGANTEAFF.

This rearrangement joins TRBV21-1 to TRBJ1-1. TRBV21-1 is a listed pseudogene. The CDR3 contains 10 residues. The CDR3 bases are TGTGCCAGCAGCAGGGAGGGAGCTTTCTTT. Its translation: CASSREGAFF.

The chain is built from TRBV28 and TRBJ2-1, with 13 bases lining up with TRBD2. Trimming at V came to 5 bases and at J to 6 bases, leaving 10 bases not matched to a gene. Germline V gene lookup returns CDR1 MDHEN and CDR2 SYDVKM. This CDR3 region has 17 residues. The CDR3: CASSRILAGGRFNEQFF. CDR3 nucleotide sequence: TGTGCCAGCAGTCGGATACTAGCGGGAGGGCGGTTCAATGAGCAGTTCTTC. Complete variable domain (other parts from reference TRBV28 and TRBJ2-1): DVKVTQSSRYLVKRTGEKVFLECVQDMDHENMFWYRQDPGLGLRLIYFSYDVKMKEKGDIPEGYSVSREKKERFSLILESASTNQTSMYLCASSRILAGGRFNEQFFGPGTRLTVL.